A single sample is the source of the 19 T cell receptor beta chains below, sequenced in a study of cytomegalovirus exposure and HLA in healthy donors. The PCR contained 60 Vbeta and 13 Jbeta primers. Assay: immunoSEQ multiplex PCR; the TCRdb copy retains only in-frame clones and omits some. Its table lists over 35,000 clones. The sequenced material came from PBMCs. The receptor set was obtained from a woman aged 25 to 39 in good health and CMV-seronegative.

The chain recombines TRBV27 with TRBJ2-5; the match to TRBD1 covers 7 bases. V trimming: 5 bases; J trimming: 2 bases; junction bases outside the gene matches: 8. This CDR3 is 15 amino acids long. Looked up from germline, CDR1 is MNHEY and CDR2 is SMNVEV (reference sequence). The CDR3 sequence is CASSEGTVPQETQYF. The CDR3 DNA follows: TGTGCCAGCAGTGAGGGGACAGTGCCACAAGAGACCCAGTACTTC.

This chain joins TRBV7-9 and TRBJ2-3; TRBD2 is a possible D gene (5 bases). The CDR3 spans 14 residues. From germline, CDR1 is SEHNR and CDR2 FQNEAQ (reference sequence). Trimming removed 4 bases from V and 2 bases from J, with 10 bases in between. CDR3 nucleotides: TGTGCCAGCAGCTATGAGGGAGCCACAGATACGCAGTATTTT. It encodes CASSYEGATDTQYF.

This rearrangement joins TRBV29-1 to TRBJ2-4; 9 bases fit TRBD2. The CDR3 has 15 residues. From germline, CDR1 is SQVTM and CDR2 ANQGSEA. The V gene end was trimmed by 2 bases and the J gene end by 3 bases; junction bases not matched to a gene: 5. CDR3 amino acids: CSVERVREGKNIQYF. The DNA for the CDR3 is TGCAGCGTTGAACGTGTGCGGGAGGGCAAAAACATTCAGTACTTC. Supplemented by reference TRBV29-1 and TRBJ2-4, the full variable domain reads SAVISQKPSRDICQRGTSLTIQCQVDSQVTMMFWYRQQPGQSLTLIATANQGSEATYESGFVIDKFPISRPNLTFSTLTVSNMSPEDSSIYLCSVERVREGKNIQYFGAGTRLSVL.

The V call is TRBV28, the J call TRBJ2-1; D remains ambiguous. V lost 6 bases to trimming and J lost 5 bases, with 20 bases between them. The CDR3 sequence is 16 residues long. The germline V gene encodes CDR1 MDHEN and CDR2 SYDVKM. The CDR3 coding sequence is TGTGCCAGCAGGCGTAACCGGGTTTTTCCGAACAATGAGCAGTTCTTC. Translation gives CASRRNRVFPNNEQFF.

V gene TRBV18 combines with J gene TRBJ1-4; 7 bases fit TRBD1. V shed 3 bases, J shed 8 bases, and the junction held 3 bases outside the gene matches. This CDR3 is built from 13 residues. Germline values: CDR1 KGHSH, CDR2 LQKENI. The CDR3 DNA follows: TGTGCCAGCTCACCCCAGGGGGGCGAAAAACTGTTTTTT. Its protein product is CASSPQGGEKLFF.

V and J are TRBV9 and TRBJ2-7, with 11 bases aligning to TRBD2. Germline CDR1 and CDR2: SGDLS and YYNGEE. The CDR3 is made up of 14 amino acids. With V trimmed by 3 bases and J by 2 bases, 1 base remained unmatched. In DNA, the CDR3 is TGTGCCAGCAGCGCGGGACTAGCGGCCTACGAGCAGTACTTC. Its protein is CASSAGLAAYEQYF.

The chain uses TRBV30 and TRBJ1-5; the D gene is possibly TRBD1 (5 bases). CDR3 length: 14 amino acids. The V gene lost 1 base and the J gene lost 2 bases, with 9 bases spanning the gap. CDR1 and CDR2 from the germline V gene are GTSNPN and SVGIG (reference sequence). The CDR3 reads CAWSGGDGNQPQHF. In DNA form, the CDR3 reads TGTGCCTGGAGTGGGGGGGATGGCAATCAGCCCCAGCATTTT.

Here the CDR3 reads CASSPGGAFTEAFF. For the CDR3, the DNA is TGTGCCAGCAGCCCAGGGGGCGCGTTCACTGAAGCTTTCTTT. The rearrangement uses TRBV11-3 and TRBJ1-1; TRBD1 agrees at 8 bases. The CDR3 length is 14 residues. Trimming removed 5 bases from V and 4 bases from J; junction bases left unmatched: 6. From germline, CDR1 is SGHNT and CDR2 YENEEA.

The chain links TRBV7-8 to TRBJ2-3; TRBD2 matches 12 bases. The CDR3 sequence is 15 residues long. Germline assignment: CDR1 SGHVS and CDR2 FQNEAQ. After removal of 6 bases from V and 3 bases from J, the junction contained 4 bases not matched to a gene. CDR3 bases: TGTGCCAGCAGTTTGACTAGCGGGAGAACAGATACGCAGTATTTT. Protein: CASSLTSGRTDTQYF.

The V gene is TRBV4-2, the J gene TRBJ2-1, with no clear D. The CDR3 sequence is 18 residues long. Looked up from germline, CDR1 is LGHNA and CDR2 is YNFKEQ. Trimming stripped 0 bases from V and 8 bases from J, with 23 bases between. CDR3 nucleotide sequence: TGTGCCAGCAGCCAAGATTTGGGTGGGTCTAGTATGGTCTATGAGCAGTTCTTC. Its protein is CASSQDLGGSSMVYEQFF.

This chain joins TRBV19 and TRBJ2-1; 9 positions match TRBD2. Trimming removed 6 bases from V and 8 bases from J; junction bases left unmatched: 8. Per germline, CDR1 LNHDA and CDR2 SQIVND (reference sequence). This CDR3 comprises 14 residues. The CDR3 region is CASSKLAGSHEQFF. The CDR3 bases are TGTGCCAGTAGCAAACTAGCGGGTAGCCATGAGCAGTTCTTC.

V gene TRBV27 combines with J gene TRBJ2-1, with 7 bases fitting TRBD1. V shed 5 bases, J shed 7 bases, and the junction held 14 bases outside the gene matches. This CDR3 has 16 residues. Germline V CDR1 and CDR2: MNHEY, SMNVEV (reference sequence). CDR3 sequence (DNA): TGTGCCAGCAGTACCTGGGACAGTCGGATGGCTAATGAGCAGTTCTTC. Translation: CASSTWDSRMANEQFF.

Concerning this clone itself: One end of the junction is discordant with germline, which a read error may explain. The chain joins TRBV6-5 to TRBJ2-7; D unclear. This CDR3 has 11 amino acids. CDR1 is MNHEY, CDR2 SVGAGI, per germline. The CDR3, as DNA: TGTGCCAGAAGTTACCTAAATGAGCAGTACTTC. This translates into CARSYLNEQYF.

The gene calls are TRBV5-4 and TRBJ2-7, with 15 bases aligning to TRBD2. The CDR3 has 18 amino acids. The germline V gene has CDR1 SGHNT and CDR2 YYREEE (reference sequence). V was pared by 4 bases and J by 2 bases, with 10 bases of the junction left unmatched. Here the CDR3 reads CASSRGLAGGPRAYEQYF. CDR3 DNA: TGTGCCAGCAGCCGAGGACTAGCGGGAGGGCCGAGGGCCTACGAGCAGTACTTC.

This chain connects TRBV28 to TRBJ1-1; possibly TRBD1 for D (6 bases). The V gene lost 4 bases and the J gene lost 11 bases, with 20 bases spanning the gap. The CDR3 sequence is 14 residues long. The germline V gene encodes CDR1 MDHEN and CDR2 SYDVKM. The DNA for the CDR3 is TGTGCCAGCAGTTATAGAGGGACATTCGGTGGGGCTTTCTTT. Protein: CASSYRGTFGGAFF. The whole variable domain, remainder taken from reference TRBV28 and TRBJ1-1, is DVKVTQSSRYLVKRTGEKVFLECVQDMDHENMFWYRQDPGLGLRLIYFSYDVKMKEKGDIPEGYSVSREKKERFSLILESASTNQTSMYLCASSYRGTFGGAFFGQGTRLTVV.

The V call is TRBV4-1, the J call TRBJ1-3, with D uncertain. Trimming removed 1 base at V and 0 bases at J, with 13 bases between. The CDR3 length is 17 residues. CDR1 and CDR2 (germline): MGHRA, YSYEKL. The CDR3 DNA is TGCGCCAGCAGCCAAGGGGTTCTGGGCAGCTCTGGAAACACCATATATTTT. Encoded protein: CASSQGVLGSSGNTIYF.

The chain recombines TRBV5-1 with TRBJ2-1; 13 bases are shared with TRBD2. With V trimmed by 0 bases and J by 15 bases, 6 bases remained unmatched. From germline, CDR1 is SGHRS and CDR2 YFSETQ. This CDR3 comprises 14 residues. Here the CDR3 DNA reads TGCGCCAGCAGCTTGGAACTAGCGGGAGGGCCGGGGTTCTTC. It specifies CASSLELAGGPGFF.

The CDR3: CASSEWSGPYEQYF. The CDR3 nucleotides read TGTGCCAGCAGTGAATGGAGCGGACCCTACGAGCAGTACTTC. This chain connects TRBV2 to TRBJ2-7, with D maybe TRBD2 (5 bases). In germline, CDR1 is SNHLY, CDR2 FYNNEI. The V end lost 2 bases, the J end lost 2 bases, and 10 bases lay between the germline ends. The CDR3 is 14 amino acids.

The chain uses TRBV4-1 and TRBJ2-2, with a possible D match to TRBD2 (6 bases). CDR1 MGHRA and CDR2 YSYEKL come from the germline V gene. Trimming stripped 8 bases from V and 2 bases from J, with 27 bases between. The CDR3 extends over 19 amino acids. The CDR3 DNA reads TGCGCCAGCCAACCTCCTTACGAATTAGCCGGGGGTAACACCGGGGAGCTGTTTTTT. Its translation is CASQPPYELAGGNTGELFF.